This paragraph covers one TCR beta chain sequence. Germline V gene lookup returns CDR1 SEHNR and CDR2 FQNEAQ (reference sequence). Trimming removed 5 bases at V and 13 bases at J, with 18 bases between. This CDR3 has 14 amino acids. In TCRdb, the RT-PCR reads were re-called with MiXCR into one record per CDR3 protein. This table has hundreds of thousands of distinct CDR3 sequences, 12% to 15% appearing once. The sequencing sample was made of memory CD4+ T cells from blood. This chain links TRBV7-9 with TRBJ1-6, with D possibly being TRBD1 (6 bases). This clonotype was sampled from a female donor in good health, serving as a healthy control. CDR3 in DNA: TGTGCCAGCAGCCAGGAGAGTCCAGGGGTCCCCCTCCACTTT. Protein sequence: CASSQESPGVPLHF.